This TCR beta chain comes out of a study of blood T cell repertoires in COVID-19. Study in general: Both acute and convalescent COVID-19 samples were obtained from the United States, Italy and Spain. Sources were T cells, B-cell-depleted T cells, or PBMCs; the material itself was cDNA or gDNA.

Trimming left V 11 bases short and J 7 bases short, with 12 bases between. Germline V gives CDR1 MNHEY, CDR2 SMNVEV (reference sequence). The CDR3 length is 12 residues. One Seattle source followed patients from active infection through their disease course. Repertoires were generated with immunoSEQ multiplex PCR, while TCRdb's copy carries only in-frame clones and drops some. Here the sample spans around 480,000 clones, roughly 88% being singletons. Sequenced: peripheral blood. The clonotype comes from a woman aged 45-65 years with COVID-19, enrolled during active disease. V and J are TRBV27 and TRBJ1-6; tentative D call: TRBD1 (5 bases). The CDR3 DNA reads TGTGCCCCACAGGATAGCAATTCACCCCTCCACTTT. Protein: CAPQDSNSPLHF.